This TCR beta chain appears in the sequencing data of a study of T cells in Graves' hyperthyroidism and ophthalmopathy (dated by TCRdb to about 2019). Describing the broader study: Peripheral blood samples were taken at initial diagnosis, before any treatment was given. Following sampling, methimazole starting at 30 mg daily was given to hyperthyroidism patients, and high-dose intravenous methylprednisolone was given to ophthalmopathy patients. The study also compared thyroid tissue and blood T-cell repertoires from 6 or 7 Graves' hyperthyroidism patients. For training and testing, the 100 or so patients in the discovery cohort were randomly divided in a 7:3 ratio. Prospective prediction of ophthalmopathy was tested in an independent validation cohort of fewer than 20 hyperthyroidism patients and some 17 patients who later progressed to ophthalmopathy. To identify distinguishing TCR V-J signatures, a discovery cohort of around 100 patients was used, comprising some 45 with Graves' ophthalmopathy and some 60 with stable Graves' hyperthyroidism. The paper reports TCR Vbeta CDR3 sequencing of 140 or so peripheral blood samples: approximately 43 ophthalmopathy, around 80 hyperthyroidism and 17 progressor patients. Results the study describes overall, beyond this receptor: In validation, the model predicted progression to ophthalmopathy a median of approximately 6.6 months before onset, with about 67% sensitivity and 72.22% specificity. No statistical method was used to set the sample size in advance, and investigators knew the group allocation. Blood samples also contained most of the expanded thyroid clonotypes (frequency above 0.001), which suggests that blood repertoires may reflect thyroid immune responses. A 13 V-J signature model separated ophthalmopathy from stable hyperthyroidism, with just over 85% sensitivity and approximately 81% specificity in cross-validation and 80%/75% in testing.

Stable Graves' hyperthyroidism was defined as no progression to ophthalmopathy during 18 months of follow-up. Hyperthyroidism patients were aged 18 to 65 years and newly diagnosed, with disease duration of less than 2 months. Exclusion was applied to patients with uncontrolled infections, other autoimmune diseases, pregnancy or lactation. Diagnoses were based on clinical symptoms, serum thyroxine and TRAb, thyroid ultrasound and orbital computed tomography. PBMCs were separated from 10 ml of fresh peripheral blood using Ficoll-Paque density gradient centrifugation. Trizol reagent was used to extract total RNA, and RNA quality was then checked on an Agilent 2100 Bioanalyzer. This clonotype has more than one count but fewer than ten. Its binding antigen is unknown. Per-nucleotide qualities are absent, and no much larger clonotype sits a single base away. TCR beta CDR3 regions were amplified from RNA transcripts. The first round of RT-PCR for the TCR CDR3 was performed with the HTBI primer set and the Qiagen OneStep RT-PCR kit. Libraries were constructed in a second round of multiplex PCR, after which size selection and purification were performed. The libraries were sequenced on an Illumina HiSeq2000 using paired-end 100 bp reads. On the authors' methods: SOAPnuke was used to process the raw data, with reads discarded if the reads contained adapters or uncalled bases, had a mean Phred below 15, or lacked an exact constant-primer or identifier match. COPE v1.2.5 was used to merge the high-quality paired reads, and each unique nucleotide sequence was defined as a clonotype. Clonotypes were aligned to IMGT TRBV, TRBD and TRBJ reference segments using MiTCR v1.1. Only V-J combinations with frequency above 0.0001, covering about 99% of repertoires, were analysed. A TCS score was defined as the ratio between F50 (clonal expansion) and ExV (chaos), using BLOSUM62-based TCRdist between CDR3 peptides within each V-J. Welch's t-statistics and random forest reduced 450 to 600 V-J features to 10 to 15, which were used in a naive Bayes classifier (R e1071). TCRdb reran the public reads through fastp at Q25 and MiXCR, keeping productive beta chains. Duplicate CDR3 protein sequences are folded into a single record with the most common DNA and genes. TCRdb assigned the V and J calls; the authors' analysis was not used. A total of about 590,000 distinct CDR3 sequences appear in this sample, around 16% of them only once. Around 7.3% of the sample is held by the ten biggest clonotypes.

From a lookup of the germline V gene, CDR1 and CDR2 are LGHNA and YNFKEQ. Taken from cysteine to phenylalanine, the CDR3 has 15 residues. Of the read, only the CDR3 DNA is kept; its 45 bases are in frame from base 1. V is clipped by 0 bases and J by 2 bases, and the sequence between their germline boundaries is 10 bases long. The sample consisted of blood. The source is a woman between 25 and 40 years old with Graves' hyperthyroidism. The rearranged segments are TRBV4-2 and TRBJ1-1; the best D guess is TRBD1, with 5 bases matching. In nucleotides, the sequence is TGTGCCAGCAGCCAAGATTTGGGGGTCAACACTGAAGCTTTCTTT. Its coded protein is CASSQDLGVNTEAFF.